The text below deals with one T cell receptor (beta chain). Its specificity is not known. This CDR3 spans 16 amino acids. Per germline, CDR1 SEHNR and CDR2 FQNEAQ (reference sequence). Only CD45RO-negative cells positively selected for CCR7 counted as naive CD8 cells, so terminally differentiated effector memory CD45RA+ cells were excluded. Data came from immunoSEQ multiplex PCR; TCRdb stores just in-frame clones and leaves some out. The sample holds around 2,000,000 clones, approximately 94% seen once. This entry is derived from a study of shared clonotypes between healthy human individuals. Overall study results and limits: At large depth, rarefaction still showed sorted-subset sequencing to be incomplete.

The sequencing sample was made of naive CD8+ T cells from PBMCs. This TCR was sampled from a man aged 18 to 29 in good health. Some clones in this sample may be carry-over from other donors' samples. The chain employs TRBV7-9 and TRBJ2-5, with a possible D match to TRBD2 (6 bases). With the DNA end fitting TRBJ2-7 better, the J assignment may be wrong. CDR3 sequence (DNA): TGTGCCAGCAGCTTAGATCTACGGTCCTGGGGGGACGAGCAGTACTTC. Translating gives CASSLDLRSWGDEQYF.